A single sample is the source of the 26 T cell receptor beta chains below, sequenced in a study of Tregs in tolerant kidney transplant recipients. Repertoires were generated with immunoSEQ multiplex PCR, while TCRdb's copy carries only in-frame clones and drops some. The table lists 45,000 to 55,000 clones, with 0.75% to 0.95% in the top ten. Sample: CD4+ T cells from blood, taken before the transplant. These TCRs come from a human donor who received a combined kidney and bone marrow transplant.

The covered CDR3 bases are TGCGCCAGCAGCTTGTTAGGACAGGGGGGTGAAAAA. Protein: CASSLLGQGGEK. The full CDR3 sequence reads CASSLLGQGGEKLFF. The rearrangement links TRBV5-1 to TRBJ1-4, with TRBD1 matching over 10 bases. The CDR3 end falls 3 residues outside the read, so it is completed with the germline J gene. CDR1 SGHRS and CDR2 YFSETQ come from the germline V gene. This CDR3 is 15 amino acids long. The V and J ends lost 1 base and 7 bases, in that order; junction bases with no gene match: 4.

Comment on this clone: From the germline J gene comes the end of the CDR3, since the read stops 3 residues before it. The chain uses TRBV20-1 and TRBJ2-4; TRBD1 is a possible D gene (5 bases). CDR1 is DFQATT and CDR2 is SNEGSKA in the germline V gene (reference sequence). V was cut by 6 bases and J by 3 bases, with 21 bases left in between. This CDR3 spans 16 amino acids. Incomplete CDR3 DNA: TGCAGTGCCCGAAAGGCAGGGCTTAATGGCAAAAACATT. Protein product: CSARKAGLNGKNI. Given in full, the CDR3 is CSARKAGLNGKNIQYF.

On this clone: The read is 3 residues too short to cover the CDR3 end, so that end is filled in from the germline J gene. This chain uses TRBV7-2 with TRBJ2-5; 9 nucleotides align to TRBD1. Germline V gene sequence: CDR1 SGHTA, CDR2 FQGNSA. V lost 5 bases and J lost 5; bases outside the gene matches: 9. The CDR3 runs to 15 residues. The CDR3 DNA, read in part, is TGTGCCAGCAGCCTACAGGGGGCGAGGTATGAGACC. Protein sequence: CASSLQGARYET. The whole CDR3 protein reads CASSLQGARYETQYF.

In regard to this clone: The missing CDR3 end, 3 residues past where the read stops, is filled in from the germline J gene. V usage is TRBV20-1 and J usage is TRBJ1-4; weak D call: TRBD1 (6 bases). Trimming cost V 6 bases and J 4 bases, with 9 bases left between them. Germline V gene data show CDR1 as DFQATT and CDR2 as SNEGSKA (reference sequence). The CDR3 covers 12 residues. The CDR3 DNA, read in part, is TGCAGTGCAAGGGACATTAATGAAAAA. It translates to CSARDINEK. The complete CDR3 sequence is CSARDINEKLFF.

CDR3: CASRSMAGVPDTQYF. The covered CDR3 bases are TGTGCCAGCAGGAGTATGGCGGGAGTCCCAGATACG. The chain links TRBV7-3 to TRBJ2-3; 7 positions agree with TRBD2. The read comes to an end 3 residues before the CDR3 does, leaving the germline J gene to fill in the end. This CDR3 region has 15 residues. Looked up from germline, CDR1 is SGHTA and CDR2 is FQGTGA. V was clipped by 6 bases and J by 4 bases; unmatched bases: 10.

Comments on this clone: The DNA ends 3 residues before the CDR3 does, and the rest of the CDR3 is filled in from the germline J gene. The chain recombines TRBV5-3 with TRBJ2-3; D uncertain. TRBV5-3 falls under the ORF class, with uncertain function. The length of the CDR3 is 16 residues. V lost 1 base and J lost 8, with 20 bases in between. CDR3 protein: CARSLFFWSATRTQYF. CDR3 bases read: TGTGCCAGAAGCTTGTTTTTTTGGTCTGCCACACGTACG.

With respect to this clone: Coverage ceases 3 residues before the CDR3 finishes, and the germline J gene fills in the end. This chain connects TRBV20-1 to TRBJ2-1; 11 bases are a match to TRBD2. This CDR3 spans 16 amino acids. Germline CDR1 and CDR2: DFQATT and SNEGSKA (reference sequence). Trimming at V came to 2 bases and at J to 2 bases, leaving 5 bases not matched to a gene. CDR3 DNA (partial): TGCAGTGCTAGACCCTTGACTAGCGGGACCTACAATGAG. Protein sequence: CSARPLTSGTYNE. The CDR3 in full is CSARPLTSGTYNEQFF.

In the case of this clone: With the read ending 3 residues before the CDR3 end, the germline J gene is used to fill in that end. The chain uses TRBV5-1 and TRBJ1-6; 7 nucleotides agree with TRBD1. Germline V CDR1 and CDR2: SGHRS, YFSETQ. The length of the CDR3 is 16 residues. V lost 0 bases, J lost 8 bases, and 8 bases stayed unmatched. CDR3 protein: CASSLDSQGLHSPLHF. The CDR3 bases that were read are TGCGCCAGCAGCTTGGATTCACAGGGGTTGCATTCACCC.

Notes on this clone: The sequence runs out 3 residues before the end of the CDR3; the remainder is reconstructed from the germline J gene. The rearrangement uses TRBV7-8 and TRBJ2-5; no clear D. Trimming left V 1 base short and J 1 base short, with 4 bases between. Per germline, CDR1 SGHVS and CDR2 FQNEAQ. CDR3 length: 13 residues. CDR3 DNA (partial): TGTGCCAGCAGCTTAGACAGCCAAGAGACC. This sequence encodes CASSLDSQET. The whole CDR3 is CASSLDSQETQYF.

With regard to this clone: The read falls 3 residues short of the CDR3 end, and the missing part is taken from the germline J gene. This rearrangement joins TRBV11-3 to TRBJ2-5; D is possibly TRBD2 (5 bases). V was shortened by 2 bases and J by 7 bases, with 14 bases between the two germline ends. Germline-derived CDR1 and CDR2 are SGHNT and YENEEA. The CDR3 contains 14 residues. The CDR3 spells CASSLTSGSGTQYF. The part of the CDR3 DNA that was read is TGTGCCAGCAGCTTAACGAGCGGTTCGGGGACC.

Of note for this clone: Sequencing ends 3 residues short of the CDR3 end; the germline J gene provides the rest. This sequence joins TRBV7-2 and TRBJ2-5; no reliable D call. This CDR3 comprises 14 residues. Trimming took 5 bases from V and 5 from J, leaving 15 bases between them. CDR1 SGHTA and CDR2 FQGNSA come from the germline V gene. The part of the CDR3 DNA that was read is TGTGCCAGCAGCGCCCAGGTCTCCGCCGAGACC. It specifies CASSAQVSAET. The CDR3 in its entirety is CASSAQVSAETQYF.

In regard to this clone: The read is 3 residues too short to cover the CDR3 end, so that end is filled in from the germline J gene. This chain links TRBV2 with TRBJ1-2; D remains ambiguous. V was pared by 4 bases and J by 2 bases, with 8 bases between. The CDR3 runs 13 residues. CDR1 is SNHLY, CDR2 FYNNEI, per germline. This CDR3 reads CASSVGANYGYTF. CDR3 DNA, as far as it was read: TGTGCCAGCAGTGTTGGTGCGAACTATGGC.

CDR3: CASSPTSGSGETQYF. The CDR3 bases that were read are TGTGCCAGCAGCCCGACTAGCGGGAGTGGAGAGACC. The chain links TRBV11-3 to TRBJ2-5; 12 bases fit TRBD2. The CDR3 end falls 3 residues outside the read, so it is completed with the germline J gene. The CDR3 extends over 15 amino acids. Looked up from germline, CDR1 is SGHNT and CDR2 is YENEEA. The V and J ends lost 5 bases and 4 bases, in that order; junction bases with no gene match: 5.

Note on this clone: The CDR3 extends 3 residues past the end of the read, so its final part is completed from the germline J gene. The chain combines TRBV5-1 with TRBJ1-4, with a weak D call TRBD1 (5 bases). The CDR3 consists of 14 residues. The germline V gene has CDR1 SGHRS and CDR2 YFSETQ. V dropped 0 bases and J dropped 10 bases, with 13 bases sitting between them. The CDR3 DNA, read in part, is TGCGCCAGCAGCTTGGGAGGCTCCGGGGGAAAA. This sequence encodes CASSLGGSGGK. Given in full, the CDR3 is CASSLGGSGGKLFF.

CDR3 DNA (partial): TGTGCCAGTAGTCCCACTCCCTCCGCCGCTTACGAG. It specifies CASSPTPSAAYE. The CDR3 reads in full as CASSPTPSAAYEQYF. This chain uses TRBV19 with TRBJ2-7; D not resolved. The missing CDR3 end, 3 residues past where the read stops, is filled in from the germline J gene. Trimming took 5 bases from V and 4 from J, leaving 18 bases between them. CDR3 length equals 15 residues. Germline lookup yields CDR1 LNHDA and CDR2 SQIVND (reference sequence).

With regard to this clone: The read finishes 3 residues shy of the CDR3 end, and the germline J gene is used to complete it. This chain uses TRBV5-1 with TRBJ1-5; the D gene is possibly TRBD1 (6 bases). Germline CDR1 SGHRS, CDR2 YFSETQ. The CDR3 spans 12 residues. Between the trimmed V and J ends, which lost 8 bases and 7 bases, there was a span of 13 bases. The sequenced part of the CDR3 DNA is TGCGCCAGTCCCCGAGGGGGACAGCCC. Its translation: CASPRGGQP. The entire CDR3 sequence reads CASPRGGQPQHF.

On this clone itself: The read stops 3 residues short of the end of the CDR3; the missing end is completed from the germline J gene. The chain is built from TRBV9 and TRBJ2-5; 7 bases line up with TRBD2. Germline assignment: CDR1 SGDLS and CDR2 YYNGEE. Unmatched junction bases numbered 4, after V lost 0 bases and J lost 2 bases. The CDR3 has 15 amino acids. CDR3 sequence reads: CASSVDPGLQETQYF. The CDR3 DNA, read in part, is TGTGCCAGCAGCGTAGACCCGGGACTACAAGAGACC.

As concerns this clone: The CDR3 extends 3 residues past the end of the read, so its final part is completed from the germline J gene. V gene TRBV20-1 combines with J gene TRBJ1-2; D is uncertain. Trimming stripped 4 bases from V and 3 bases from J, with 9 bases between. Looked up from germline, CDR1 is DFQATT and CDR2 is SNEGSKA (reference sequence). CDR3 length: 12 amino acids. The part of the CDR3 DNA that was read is TGCAGTGCTACGGCGGCAGACTATGGC. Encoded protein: CSATAADYG. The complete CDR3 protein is CSATAADYGYTF.

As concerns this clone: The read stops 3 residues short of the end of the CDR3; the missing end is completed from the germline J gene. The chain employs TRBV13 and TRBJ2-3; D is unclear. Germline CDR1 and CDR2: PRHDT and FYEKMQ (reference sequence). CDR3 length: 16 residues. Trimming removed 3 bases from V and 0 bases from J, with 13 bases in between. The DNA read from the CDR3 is TGTGCCAGCAGCTTTAGAACTAAACCTAGCACAGATACG. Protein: CASSFRTKPSTDT. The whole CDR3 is CASSFRTKPSTDTQYF.

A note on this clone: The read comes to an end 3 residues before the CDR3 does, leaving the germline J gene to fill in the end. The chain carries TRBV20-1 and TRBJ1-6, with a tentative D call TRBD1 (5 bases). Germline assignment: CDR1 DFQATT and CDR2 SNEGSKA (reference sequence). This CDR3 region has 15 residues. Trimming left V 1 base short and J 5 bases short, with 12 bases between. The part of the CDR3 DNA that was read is TGCAGTGCTAGAGGTCACGACAGAGATAATTCACCC. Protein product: CSARGHDRDNSP. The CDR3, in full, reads CSARGHDRDNSPLHF.

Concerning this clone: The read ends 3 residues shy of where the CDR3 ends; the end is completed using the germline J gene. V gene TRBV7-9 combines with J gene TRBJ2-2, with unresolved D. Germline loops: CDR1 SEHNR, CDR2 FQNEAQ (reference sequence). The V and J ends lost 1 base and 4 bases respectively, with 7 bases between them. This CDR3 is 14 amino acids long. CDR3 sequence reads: CASSLGHGTGELFF. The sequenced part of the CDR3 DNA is TGTGCCAGCAGCTTAGGCCACGGCACCGGGGAG.

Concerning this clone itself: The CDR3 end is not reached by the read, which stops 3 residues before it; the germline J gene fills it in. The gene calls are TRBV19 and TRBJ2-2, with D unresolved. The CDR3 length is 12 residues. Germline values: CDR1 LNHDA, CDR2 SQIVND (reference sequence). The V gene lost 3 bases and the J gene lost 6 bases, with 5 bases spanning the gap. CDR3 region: CASSMAAGELFF. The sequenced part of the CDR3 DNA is TGTGCCAGTAGTATGGCCGCCGGGGAG.

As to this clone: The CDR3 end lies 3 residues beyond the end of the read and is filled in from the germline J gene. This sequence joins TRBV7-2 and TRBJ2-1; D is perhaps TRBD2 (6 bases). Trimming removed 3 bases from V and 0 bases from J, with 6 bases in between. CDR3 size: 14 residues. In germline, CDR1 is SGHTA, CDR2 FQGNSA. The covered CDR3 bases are TGTGCCAGCAGCTTCGGGGGCTCCTACAATGAG. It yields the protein CASSFGGSYNE. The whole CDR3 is CASSFGGSYNEQFF.

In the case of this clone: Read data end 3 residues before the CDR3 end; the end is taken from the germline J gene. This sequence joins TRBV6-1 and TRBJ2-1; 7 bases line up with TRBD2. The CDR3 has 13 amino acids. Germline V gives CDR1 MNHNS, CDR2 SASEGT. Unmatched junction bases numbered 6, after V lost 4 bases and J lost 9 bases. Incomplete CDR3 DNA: TGTGCCAGCAGTGGTGGCGGGAGAGGTGAG. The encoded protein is CASSGGGRGE. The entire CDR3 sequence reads CASSGGGRGEQFF.

The CDR3 is CSAREGYPHEQYF. The part of the CDR3 DNA that was read is TGCAGTGCTAGAGAAGGGTATCCCCACGAG. V usage is TRBV20-1 and J usage is TRBJ2-7; D gene unclear. The CDR3 goes on 3 residues after the read ends, and that part is filled in from the germline J gene. Germline V gives CDR1 DFQATT, CDR2 SNEGSKA (reference sequence). With 0 bases removed from V and 5 bases from J, the gap between germline ends came to 11 bases. CDR3 length: 13 residues.

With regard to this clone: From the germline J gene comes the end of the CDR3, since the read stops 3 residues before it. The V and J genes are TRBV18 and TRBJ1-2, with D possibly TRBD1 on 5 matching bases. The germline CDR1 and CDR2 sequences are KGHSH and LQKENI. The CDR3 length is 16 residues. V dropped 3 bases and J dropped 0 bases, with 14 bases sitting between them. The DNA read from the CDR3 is TGTGCCAGCTCACCTTCAGGGCGGCCCGCTAACTATGGC. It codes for CASSPSGRPANYG. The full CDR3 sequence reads CASSPSGRPANYGYTF.